Each of the 10 T cell receptor beta chains below was sequenced from the same sample in a study of CD8 T cells in Susac syndrome. Reverse transcription used roughly 0.45 to 1 ug RNA and random hexamers. Each CDR3 protein gets one entry after TCRdb re-called the immunoSEQ multiplex PCR reads with MiXCR. The repertoire has 200,000 to 250,000 distinct CDR3 sequences, about 94% of them found once; the top ten carry approximately 0.15%. Sequencing input: CD4+ T cells from PBMCs. All receptors come from a human donor with Susac syndrome.

The V gene is TRBV5-1, the J gene TRBJ2-7; a weak D match, TRBD1 (6 bases). The CDR3 extends over 14 amino acids. V shed 4 bases and J shed 1 base, with 12 bases lying between them. In germline, CDR1 is SGHRS, CDR2 YFSETQ. In DNA, the CDR3 is TGCGCCAGCAGCCAGGATCAGGGGTCCTACGAGCAGTACTTC. This translates into CASSQDQGSYEQYF.

The chain carries TRBV27 and TRBJ1-6, with 8 nucleotides matching TRBD1. Trimming at V came to 5 bases and at J to 7 bases, leaving 4 bases not matched to a gene. CDR1 MNHEY and CDR2 SMNVEV come from the germline V gene (reference sequence). The CDR3 contains 14 residues. Here the CDR3 reads CASSMTGENSPLHF. The DNA of the CDR3 is TGTGCCAGCAGTATGACAGGGGAAAATTCACCCCTCCACTTT.

This sequence joins TRBV7-3 and TRBJ1-1; weak D call: TRBD1 (5 bases). V dropped 5 bases and J dropped 1 base, with 8 bases sitting between them. The V gene's germline CDR1 is SGHTA and CDR2 FQGTGA. This CDR3 is built from 13 residues. The CDR3 sequence is CASSIDRNTEAFF. CDR3 nucleotides: TGTGCCAGCAGCATTGACAGGAACACTGAAGCTTTCTTT.

The chain has TRBV24-1 and TRBJ2-1; no clear D gene. This CDR3 has 12 residues. In germline, CDR1 is KGHDR, CDR2 SFDVKD. Trimming removed 3 bases at V and 9 bases at J, with 8 bases between. The CDR3 loop reads CATSDARSEQFF. The DNA for the CDR3 is TGTGCCACCAGTGATGCTCGAAGTGAGCAGTTCTTC.

The V and J genes are TRBV20-1 and TRBJ1-2; D ambiguous. The CDR3 is 13 residues long. Trimming removed 5 bases from V and 4 bases from J, with 14 bases in between. Germline values: CDR1 DFQATT, CDR2 SNEGSKA (reference sequence). DNA for the CDR3: TGCAGTGCTGCTGAGGGCTTTGGCTATGGCTACACCTTC. Encoded protein: CSAAEGFGYGYTF.

J is TRBJ1-4 and V is TRBV20-1; 9 bases are shared with TRBD1. Germline values: CDR1 DFQATT, CDR2 SNEGSKA (reference sequence). V lost 3 bases and J lost 7; bases outside the gene matches: 9. The CDR3 is 15 amino acids. As DNA, the CDR3 is TGCAGTGCTAGTGGCGCGGGGACAGGGTCTGAAAAACTGTTTTTT. It yields the protein CSASGAGTGSEKLFF.

This chain connects TRBV30 to TRBJ2-1; 9 bases match TRBD2. V shed 4 bases, J shed 4 bases, and the junction held 2 bases outside the gene matches. Germline loops: CDR1 GTSNPN, CDR2 SVGIG (reference sequence). This CDR3 is built from 13 residues. CDR3 in amino acids: CAWMAGGYNEQFF. The CDR3 nucleotides are TGTGCCTGGATGGCGGGGGGGTACAATGAGCAGTTCTTC.

V is TRBV3-1 and J is TRBJ2-7, with D maybe TRBD1 (6 bases). Germline V gene lookup returns CDR1 LGHDT and CDR2 YNNKEL (reference sequence). The CDR3 has 14 amino acids. Trimming shortened V by 4 bases and J by 2 bases, and 12 bases separated the two germline ends. The CDR3 spells CASSPDRHTYEQYF. For the CDR3, the DNA is TGTGCCAGCAGCCCGGACAGACACACCTACGAGCAGTACTTC.

Here the CDR3 reads CASSSTREKLFF. The DNA for the CDR3 is TGTGCCAGCAGTTCGACGAGGGAAAAACTGTTTTTT. This chain uses TRBV28 with TRBJ1-4; no firm D call. Germline V gene sequence: CDR1 MDHEN, CDR2 SYDVKM. The CDR3 spans 12 residues. V was cut by 4 bases and J by 8 bases, with 8 bases left in between.

The CDR3 spells CASSLTRLAGANEQYF. The CDR3 coding sequence is TGTGCCAGCAGCTTAACGCGACTAGCGGGGGCCAACGAGCAGTACTTC. The V and J genes are TRBV7-3 and TRBJ2-7; 12 nucleotides match TRBD2. This CDR3 has 16 amino acids. Germline trimming cut 0 bases from V and 5 bases from J; bases unmatched to any gene: 5. The germline gives CDR1 SGHTA, CDR2 FQGTGA.